Included here is one T cell receptor beta chain sequence, with context. This clonotype has at least ten counts. Its target antigen remains unknown. No quality values exist for individual bases; no much larger clone is one base distant. The data stem from a study of breast tumors, draining lymph nodes, adjacent tissues (dated by TCRdb to the mid-2010s). Broadly, across the study: Breast cancer patients provided tumor, adjacent nontumor tissue and axillary lymph nodes, and the study compared the TCR beta repertoires across these three sources. In human breast cancer, the study set out to evaluate how tumor, surrounding tissue and draining lymph node repertoires relate to one another and whether T cells may move between these sites. Summary of the overall study and its limitations: Tumor and nontumor tissue repertoires were found to be significantly more similar in luminal-like than in basal-like breast cancer. The data were considered consistent with most tumor T cells being derived from the lymph node and subsequently expanding within tumor tissue. The conclusion that tumor T cells originate in lymph nodes was presented as consistent with a hypothesis rather than as directly demonstrated. Tumor T-cell repertoires showed less diversity than lymph node repertoires and more diversity than nontumor tissue repertoires, and tumor T-cell repertoires showed preferential V and J gene usage.

Reads for this sample came from an Illumina HiSeq 2000. TCR beta chain libraries were generated by multiplex PCR amplification. The amplified TCR beta chain products were analyzed by high-throughput sequencing. Using fastp at Q25 and MiXCR, TCRdb reprocessed the public reads and kept productive beta chains. Duplicate CDR3 protein sequences are folded into a single record with the most common DNA and genes. For this sample the table gives over 150,000 distinct CDR3 sequences, of which about 33% were detected only once. Approximately 4.2% of the sample comes from the top ten. Lymph node samples came from the axillary draining lymph nodes of breast cancer patients. The cysteine opens and the phenylalanine closes a CDR3 of 16 amino acids. Only the CDR3 part of the read is kept: 48 bases, read in frame from the first base. V ends up 6 bases short and J 2 bases short, with an unmatched junction base count of 11. The germline V gene supplies CDR1 SGHTA and CDR2 FQGNSA.

The sequence is built from TRBV7-2 and TRBJ2-5; TRBD1 aligns with 8 central bases. The sequence was collected from a female donor with breast cancer. Some clones in this sample may be carry-over from other donors' samples. What was sequenced was axillary lymph node tissue. The DNA is as follows: TGTGCCAGCAGACCGACAGGGGTGATAGGACAAGAGACCCAGTACTTC. It is translated as CASRPTGVIGQETQYF.